This TCR beta chain is drawn from a study of identical twins. The V end was cut by 2 bases, the J end by 1 base, with 11 bases between. There are 15 residues in the CDR3. In germline, CDR1 is MNHNS, CDR2 SASEGT. Study observations and caveats: Sharing of beta out-of-frame sequences by twins showed a weaker excess. Conclusions relied on cross-sectional statistical analysis, not following the same donors.

Using its own MiXCR run on the 5' RACE reads, TCRdb lists one record per CDR3 protein. The sample lists approximately 210,000 distinct CDR3 sequences, around 15% occurring once. In its sample, this clonotype was seen a few times. The antigen is undetermined. These sequences were also reported in another study, on T cells expressing NK-cell markers. That investigation notes: What restricted sorting to alpha-beta TCR T cells in several experiments was an anti-gamma-delta TCR antibody. In a handful of donors, these clonotypes also led the CD3+CD56-NKG2C+ fraction.

Sequencing was carried out using CD8+ T cells sorted from blood. The chain uses TRBV6-1 and TRBJ2-5, with D possibly TRBD2 on 6 matching bases. This receptor was taken from a woman under 30 in good health. The CDR3 region is CASSELGGPQETQYF. The CDR3 nucleotides read TGTGCCAGCAGTGAATTGGGGGGACCCCAAGAGACCCAGTACTTC.